Listed here are 28 T cell receptor beta chains from one sample, sequenced in a study of blood T cell repertoires in COVID-19. The table came from immunoSEQ multiplex PCR; TCRdb's copy has only in-frame clones and leaves some out. The sample carries some 40,000 clones, just over 90% recorded once. Sequencing input: peripheral blood. These receptors were obtained from a man aged 50 to 60 with active COVID-19.

Comment on this clone: The same CDR3 is also encoded by other DNA sequences in this sample. The chain couples TRBV24-1 to TRBJ2-1, with 8 bases aligning to TRBD2. Germline CDR1 is KGHDR and CDR2 is SFDVKD. Trimming removed 4 bases from V and 4 bases from J; junction bases left unmatched: 8. This CDR3 spans 16 amino acids. CDR3: CATSDGGLAGYNEQFF. The CDR3 DNA reads as TGTGCCACCAGTGACGGTGGCCTAGCGGGTTACAATGAGCAGTTCTTC.

The V gene is TRBV11-2, the J gene TRBJ2-5; no definite D call. Germline CDR1 reads SGHAT; CDR2 reads FQNNGV. V lost 0 bases and J lost 5, with 10 bases in between. CDR3 length equals 14 residues. The CDR3 bases are TGTGCCAGCAGCTTAGATTACCGGAGTGAGACCCAGTACTTC. This gives the protein CASSLDYRSETQYF.

This clone has just one count. This chain connects TRBV10-2 to TRBJ2-1; 9 bases fit TRBD2. The CDR3 length is 14 residues. V gave up 10 bases and J gave up 0 bases; unmatched junction bases: 4. The germline gives CDR1 WSHSY, CDR2 SAAADI. CDR3 sequence: CATHSGSSYNEQFF. The CDR3 DNA follows: TGCGCCACCCATAGCGGGAGCTCCTACAATGAGCAGTTCTTC.

The chain joins TRBV9 to TRBJ1-6; D perhaps matches TRBD1 (6 bases). Germline lookup yields CDR1 SGDLS and CDR2 YYNGEE. V dropped 4 bases and J dropped 5 bases, with 10 bases sitting between them. The CDR3 spans 14 residues. The CDR3 nucleotides are TGTGCCAGCAGCCCCCGGGACAATAATTCACCCCTCCACTTT. Translating it yields CASSPRDNNSPLHF.

The chain carries TRBV10-3 and TRBJ2-7, with TRBD2 matching over 7 bases. Germline V gene sequence: CDR1 ENHRY, CDR2 SYGVKD. Germline trimming cut 2 bases from V and 0 bases from J; bases unmatched to any gene: 1. The CDR3 consists of 14 residues. This CDR3 reads CAISEGLGSYEQYF. In DNA, the CDR3 is TGTGCCATCAGTGAGGGACTAGGCTCCTACGAGCAGTACTTC.

The chain couples TRBV7-8 to TRBJ1-1; D remains ambiguous. Trimming removed 4 bases at V and 0 bases at J, with 12 bases between. This CDR3 region has 15 residues. The V gene's germline CDR1 is SGHVS and CDR2 FQNEAQ. The CDR3 here is CASSSRTRMNTEAFF. CDR3 DNA sequence: TGTGCCAGCAGCTCCCGGACTCGAATGAACACTGAAGCTTTCTTT. Full variable domain (remainder filled in from reference TRBV7-8 and TRBJ1-1): GAGVSQSPRYKVAKRGQDVALRCDPISGHVSLFWYQQALGQGPEFLTYFQNEAQLDKSGLPSDRFFAERPEGSVSTLKIQRTQQEDSAVYLCASSSRTRMNTEAFFGQGTRLTVV.

The rearrangement uses TRBV6-6 and TRBJ1-1; tentatively, D is TRBD1 (5 bases). The V gene's germline CDR1 is MNHNY and CDR2 SVGAGI (reference sequence). The CDR3 has 14 amino acids. Trimming cost V 3 bases and J 0 bases, with 8 bases left between them. CDR3 in amino acids: CASSYDSLNTEAFF. As DNA, the CDR3 is TGTGCCAGCAGTTATGACAGTTTGAACACTGAAGCTTTCTTT.

This clone appeared a single time. The chain couples TRBV3-1 (or the pseudogene TRBV3-2) to TRBJ1-1, with TRBD1 matching 7 bases. CDR3 length: 16 amino acids. The J segment lost 4 bases and the V segment lost 1 base, leaving 9 bases of the junction unmatched. CDR1 is LGHDT and CDR2 is YNNKEL in the germline V gene (reference sequence). CDR3 residues: CASSQVTGVTFTEAFF. As DNA, the CDR3 is TGTGCCAGCAGCCAAGTAACAGGGGTTACCTTCACTGAAGCTTTCTTT.

The chain carries TRBV7-2 and TRBJ1-1; D is unclear. There are 13 residues in the CDR3. Germline CDR1 reads SGHTA; CDR2 reads FQGNSA. Trimming pared 6 bases from V and 2 bases from J, leaving 10 bases between. The CDR3 protein is CASSTQENTEAFF. CDR3 DNA: TGTGCCAGCAGTACTCAGGAAAACACTGAAGCTTTCTTT.

The chain couples TRBV27 to TRBJ2-2; unclear D gene. Trimming shortened V by 0 bases and J by 4 bases, and 9 bases separated the two germline ends. CDR3 length equals 15 residues. Germline assignment: CDR1 MNHEY and CDR2 SMNVEV (reference sequence). CDR3 region: CASSLSTAATGELFF. The CDR3 DNA sequence: TGTGCCAGCAGTTTATCTACAGCCGCCACCGGGGAGCTGTTTTTT.

The chain carries TRBV5-1 and TRBJ2-7; D uncertain. CDR1 SGHRS and CDR2 YFSETQ come from the germline V gene. V was trimmed by 4 bases and J by 3 bases, leaving 8 bases between them. CDR3 length equals 12 residues. This CDR3 reads CASSGRFYEQYF. Written as DNA, the CDR3 is TGCGCCAGCAGCGGCAGATTCTACGAGCAGTACTTC.

The V and J genes are TRBV7-6 and TRBJ2-3; 13 bases agree with TRBD2. Germline lookup yields CDR1 SGHVS and CDR2 FNYEAQ. The length of the CDR3 is 16 residues. V shed 5 bases and J 11 bases; nucleotides not matched to a gene: 13. This CDR3 is CASSTRLAGGPLGQYF. CDR3 DNA sequence: TGTGCCAGCAGCACCCGACTAGCGGGGGGTCCTTTGGGGCAGTATTTT.

The V call is TRBV30, the J call TRBJ1-2; D may be TRBD1 (6 bases). Germline V gene lookup returns CDR1 GTSNPN and CDR2 SVGIG (reference sequence). The CDR3 loop spans 12 amino acids. V was pared by 1 base and J by 4 bases, with 7 bases between. DNA of the CDR3: TGTGCCTGGAGTGGACAGGTCTATGGCTACACCTTC. Amino acid sequence: CAWSGQVYGYTF.

The V and J genes are TRBV7-3 and TRBJ2-1, with a weak D call TRBD2 (5 bases). The germline V gene has CDR1 SGHTA and CDR2 FQGTGA. Trimming took off 1 base at V and 1 base at J, with 8 bases between the two ends. The CDR3 runs to 15 residues. As DNA, the CDR3 is TGTGCCAGCAGCTTAAATCGGGGTTCCTACAATGAGCAGTTCTTC. This sequence encodes CASSLNRGSYNEQFF.

This sequence joins TRBV4-2 and TRBJ2-5; D possibly corresponds to TRBD2 (5 bases). The germline CDR1 and CDR2 sequences are LGHNA and YNFKEQ. CDR3 length: 14 amino acids. The ends were cut back, 1 base at V and 8 bases at J, with 14 bases in the middle. The CDR3 sequence is CASSQGNQRETQYF. The DNA of the CDR3 is TGTGCCAGCAGCCAAGGGAATCAGAGGGAAACCCAGTACTTC.

In this sample, this clone turned up once. The genes are TRBV14 and TRBJ2-5, with 9 positions matching TRBD1. Germline V gene data show CDR1 as SGHDN and CDR2 as FVKESK. V lost 4 bases, J lost 0 bases, and 6 bases stayed unmatched. This CDR3 comprises 16 residues. The CDR3 is CASSPYGTGYQETQYF. Written as DNA, the CDR3 is TGTGCCAGCAGCCCTTACGGGACAGGGTACCAAGAGACCCAGTACTTC. The complete variable domain, with remaining parts taken from reference TRBV14 and TRBJ2-5, reads EAGVTQFPSHSVIEKGQTVTLRCDPISGHDNLYWYRRVMGKEIKFLLHFVKESKQDESGMPNNRFLAERTGGTYSTLKVQPAELEDSGVYFCASSPYGTGYQETQYFGPGTRLLVL.

This chain links TRBV12-5 with TRBJ1-2; 7 bases match TRBD1. V gave up 1 base and J gave up 6 bases; unmatched junction bases: 14. The length of the CDR3 is 17 residues. CDR1 and CDR2 from the germline V gene are LGHNT and FRNRAP. The CDR3: CASGLALDRVRSDGYTF. CDR3 coding DNA: TGTGCTAGTGGTTTGGCGCTCGACAGGGTGCGGTCGGATGGCTACACCTTC. Combining the CDR3 with reference TRBV12-5 and TRBJ1-2 gives the whole variable domain DARVTQTPRHKVTEMGQEVTMRCQPILGHNTVFWYRQTMMQGLELLAYFRNRAPLDDSGMPKDRFSAEMPDATLATLKIQPSEPRDSAVYFCASGLALDRVRSDGYTFGSGTRLTVV.

The chain combines TRBV6-5 with TRBJ1-6; 7 bases match TRBD1. V shed 5 bases and J 10 bases; nucleotides not matched to a gene: 11. Germline V gene lookup returns CDR1 MNHEY and CDR2 SVGAGI. The CDR3 runs to 15 residues. CDR3 coding DNA: TGTGCCAGCAGTCGACAGGGACCCTTGGGGTCACCCCTCCACTTT. Protein sequence: CASSRQGPLGSPLHF.

This chain links TRBV19 with TRBJ2-2; D call uncertain. There are 14 residues in the CDR3. CDR1 is LNHDA, CDR2 SQIVND, per germline (reference sequence). V was pared by 5 bases and J by 5 bases, with 12 bases between. CDR3 nucleotides: TGTGCCAGTAGTCTACGACACGGAACCGGGGAGCTGTTTTTT. This encodes CASSLRHGTGELFF.

The V call is TRBV19, the J call TRBJ2-1; TRBD1 aligns across 7 bases. Germline loops: CDR1 LNHDA, CDR2 SQIVND (reference sequence). Trimming took 3 bases from V and 8 from J; bases not matched to a gene: 10. The CDR3 runs to 15 residues. In nucleotides, the CDR3 is TGTGCCAGTAGTATTAGTACAGGGGCAGGATATGAGCAGTTCTTC. Protein: CASSISTGAGYEQFF.

The rearrangement joins TRBV10-3 to TRBJ2-3; possible D gene TRBD2, 5 bases. Per the germline V gene, CDR1 is ENHRY and CDR2 is SYGVKD. V was pared by 5 bases and J by 0 bases, with 9 bases between. The CDR3 covers 14 residues. For the CDR3, the DNA is TGTGCCATCAGTATGAGAGGGAGCACAGATACGCAGTATTTT. Amino acid sequence: CAISMRGSTDTQYF.

This clone was detected a few times. The gene calls are TRBV29-1 and TRBJ2-2; 7 bases agree with TRBD2. The J segment lost 4 bases and the V segment lost 4 bases, leaving 15 bases of the junction unmatched. In germline, CDR1 is SQVTM, CDR2 ANQGSEA. The CDR3 contains 17 residues. In DNA form, the CDR3 reads TGCAGCGTTGGGGGGGTGGCGGGAGAAGAAGGCACCGGGGAGCTGTTTTTT. Amino acid sequence: CSVGGVAGEEGTGELFF.

This clone has a single count. The J gene is TRBJ2-7, the V gene TRBV7-2, with 11 positions matching TRBD2. The V gene end was trimmed by 4 bases and the J gene end by 2 bases; junction bases not matched to a gene: 1. Looked up from germline, CDR1 is SGHTA and CDR2 is FQGNSA. This CDR3 is built from 14 residues. In nucleotides, the CDR3 is TGTGCCAGCAGCTCGGGACTAGCGGCCTACGAGCAGTACTTC. This sequence encodes CASSSGLAAYEQYF. The full variable domain, completed using reference TRBV7-2 and TRBJ2-7, is GAGVSQSPSNKVTEKGKDVELRCDPISGHTALYWYRQSLGQGLEFLIYFQGNSAPDKSGLPSDRFSAERTGGSVSTLTIQRTQQEDSAVYLCASSSGLAAYEQYFGPGTRLTVT.

V usage is TRBV9 and J usage is TRBJ2-3, with D tentatively TRBD2 (6 bases). The germline V and J ends were trimmed by 0 bases and 3 bases, with 8 bases remaining between them. The CDR3 runs 14 residues. Germline CDR1 SGDLS, CDR2 YYNGEE. The DNA of the CDR3 is TGTGCCAGCAGCGTAGGCGCGGGAACAGATACGCAGTATTTT. Translated: CASSVGAGTDTQYF.

The chain carries TRBV2 and TRBJ2-3; TRBD2 aligns across 15 bases. CDR3 size: 15 residues. The V segment lost 7 bases and the J segment 5 bases; nucleotides outside the gene matches: 4. Germline CDR1 is SNHLY and CDR2 is FYNNEI. Written as DNA, the CDR3 is TGTGCCAGCATGGGGACTAGCGGGAGGTTAGATACGCAGTATTTT. It is translated as CASMGTSGRLDTQYF. Looking up the rest from reference TRBV2 and TRBJ2-3 gives the full variable domain: EPEVTQTPSHQVTQMGQEVILRCVPISNHLYFYWYRQILGQKVEFLVSFYNNEISEKSEIFDDQFSVERPDGSNFTLKIRSTKLEDSAMYFCASMGTSGRLDTQYFGPGTRLTVL.

The sample holds one count of this clone. V gene TRBV6-5 combines with J gene TRBJ1-1, with D maybe TRBD1 (6 bases). V was trimmed by 6 bases and J by 8 bases, leaving 16 bases between them. Germline V gene lookup returns CDR1 MNHEY and CDR2 SVGAGI. CDR3 length: 13 residues. For the CDR3, the DNA is TGTGCCAGCAGACCACAGGGCCCCAGGGAAGCTTTCTTT. Its protein product is CASRPQGPREAFF.

This rearrangement joins TRBV5-1 to TRBJ2-7; TRBD2 matches 7 bases. With 0 bases clipped from V and 2 bases from J, the junction kept 11 bases outside the gene matches. This CDR3 region has 17 residues. Per germline, CDR1 SGHRS and CDR2 YFSETQ. The CDR3 loop is CASSLASRAGDPYEQYF. Here the CDR3 DNA reads TGCGCCAGCAGCTTGGCCTCCAGGGCGGGAGACCCCTACGAGCAGTACTTC.

V usage is TRBV2 and J usage is TRBJ2-7, with 11 bases lining up with TRBD1. Germline CDR1 SNHLY, CDR2 FYNNEI. The CDR3 consists of 15 residues. The V and J ends lost 10 bases and 3 bases, in that order; junction bases with no gene match: 11. The CDR3 bases are TGTGCCACCAAAGGGAGGGGGACAGGGGGCTACGAGCAGTACTTC. It yields the protein CATKGRGTGGYEQYF.